This T cell receptor (beta chain) was sequenced in a study of T cell repertoires in cytomegalovirus infection. About this clonotype itself: Its target is unknown.

Trimming cost V 4 bases and J 9 bases, with 13 bases left between them. Per the germline V gene, CDR1 is LGHDT and CDR2 is YNNKEL (reference sequence). The CDR3 spans 13 residues. TCRdb re-called the reads with MiXCR, one entry per CDR3 protein. The profile shows approximately 590,000 distinct CDR3 sequences, roughly 42% of them singletons. The chain is built from TRBV3-1 and TRBJ2-1; D not resolved. The receptor was derived from a human donor in good health (CMV status not recorded). Some clones in this sample may be carry-over from other donors' samples. The starting material was cultured PBMCs, obtained from culture after CMV antigen stimulation. The CDR3 bases are TGTGCCAGCAGCCCAACACGGGCTGGTGAGCAGTTCTTC. Translated, it gives CASSPTRAGEQFF.